This T cell receptor (beta chain) was captured in a study of shared clonotypes between healthy human individuals. Whole-study findings and limits: Researchers sampled blood only, noting tissue repertoires likely differ.

Some 90 million PBMCs were counted before genomic DNA extraction. CDR3 length equals 15 residues. Trimming took 2 bases from V and 4 from J, leaving 16 bases between them. Per the germline V gene, CDR1 is SGHRS and CDR2 is YFSETQ. On this clone: The antigen is unknown.

It was across several immunoSEQ plates that each subset's genomic DNA was evenly split. Original processing methods: Filtering differed, since immunoSEQ gave only junction sequences and no quality scores. Here immunoSEQ multiplex PCR was the method, and the copy in TCRdb shows in-frame clones only, minus some. The V and J calls and clone size come from that table; D and trimming were worked out from the DNA. The sample consists of hundreds of thousands of clones, over 60% of them appearing once. The TCR originated in a middle-aged woman in good health. Some clones in this sample may be carry-over from other donors' samples. The sequenced material came from PBMCs. The chain recombines TRBV5-1 with TRBJ2-7; D may correspond to TRBD1 or TRBD2 (6 bases each). The CDR3 sequence is CASSLGGSGFYEQYF. As DNA, the CDR3 is TGCGCCAGCAGCTTAGGGGGGAGTGGCTTTTACGAGCAGTACTTC.